The 15 T cell receptor beta chains given below trace back to one sample, sequenced in a study of shared clonotypes between healthy human individuals (dated by TCRdb to 2020 to 2021). CD8 naive samples were CD45RO-negative cells positively selected for CCR7, giving a CD45RA+CCR7+ population that excluded TemRA cells. Library construction relied on the immunoSEQ multiplex PCR assay. The clones in this table, taken by TCRdb from immuneACCESS, are in-frame only. Not every clone is retained; where verified, under half of the shortfall comes from an unresolved V gene, and the cause of the rest is unknown. The sample has about 2 million clones on record, around 96% of them singletons. The ten biggest clones cover roughly 1% of the sample. The sample consisted of naive CD8+ T cells sorted from blood. Read against the paper, the sample's cell subset or site label means: CD45RA+CCR7+. The receptors were sampled from a man younger than 30 in good health.

This chain joins TRBV19 and TRBJ2-7, with D unresolved. CDR1 is LNHDA and CDR2 is SQIVND in the germline V gene (reference sequence). The CDR3 runs 12 residues. V lost 6 bases, J lost 6 bases, and 12 bases lay in between. The CDR3 region is CASSDTISEQYF. The DNA for the CDR3 is TGTGCCAGTAGCGACACCATCTCCGAGCAGTACTTC.

The genes are TRBV9 and TRBJ2-7, with 7 bases matching TRBD2. Trimming cost V 1 base and J 3 bases; bases outside gene matches: 4. The CDR3 spans 14 residues. Germline CDR1 SGDLS, CDR2 YYNGEE. Here the CDR3 reads CASSVSLADYEQYF. The CDR3 DNA is TGTGCCAGCAGCGTATCTCTAGCGGACTACGAGCAGTACTTC. The variable domain in full, with the rest retrieved from reference TRBV9 and TRBJ2-7, is DSGVTQTPKHLITATGQRVTLRCSPRSGDLSVYWYQQSLDQGLQFLIQYYNGEERAKGNILERFSAQQFPDLHSELNLSSLELGDSALYFCASSVSLADYEQYFGPGTRLTVT.

The CDR3 DNA follows: TGTGCCAGCAGCTGGCAGGTCTTCTACGAGCAGTACTTC. Translated, it gives CASSWQVFYEQYF. The chain employs TRBV7-2 and TRBJ2-7; D unresolved. The CDR3 is made up of 13 amino acids. Trimming took off 4 bases at V and 3 bases at J, with 10 bases between the two ends. Germline CDR1 and CDR2: SGHTA and FQGNSA.

To note about this clone: One junction end does not reproduce the germline sequence, and a read error may be involved. J is TRBJ1-2 and V is TRBV7-7, with D maybe TRBD1 (6 bases). This CDR3 contains 15 residues. In germline, CDR1 is SSHAT, CDR2 FNYEAQ (reference sequence). The CDR3 DNA reads as TGTGCTAGCAGCCCCATAGGGACAAGCACTGAGGGCTACACCTTC. Its translation is CASSPIGTSTEGYTF.

The table lists this clone with a few counts. The chain employs TRBV19 and TRBJ1-2; the D gene is possibly TRBD1 (5 bases). Germline CDR1 LNHDA, CDR2 SQIVND (reference sequence). Deletions cut 7 bases from V and 5 bases from J, with 20 bases between. The CDR3 is 15 amino acids. The CDR3 spells CASTMGSGLGYGYTF. The CDR3 nucleotides read TGTGCCAGTACCATGGGTTCGGGGCTAGGATATGGCTACACCTTC.

Concerning this clone: Sequence at one end of the junction differs from germline and may be a read error. The J gene is TRBJ2-3, the V gene TRBV7-9; 12 bases are shared with TRBD1. This CDR3 contains 15 residues. Germline lookup yields CDR1 SEHNR and CDR2 FQNEAQ (reference sequence). CDR3 DNA: TGTGTCAGCAGCCCCCGGGACAGGGGGCCAGATACGCAGTATTTT. Protein product: CVSSPRDRGPDTQYF. Full variable domain (remainder filled in from reference TRBV7-9 and TRBJ2-3): DTGVSQNPRHKITKRGQNVTFRCDPISEHNRLYWYRQTLGQGPEFLTYFQNEAQLEKSRLLSDRFSAERPKGSFSTLEIQRTEQGDSAMYLCVSSPRDRGPDTQYFGPGTRLTVL.

This chain joins TRBV4-3 and TRBJ2-7; a weak D match, TRBD1 (6 bases). The germline V gene has CDR1 LGHNA and CDR2 YSLEER. The ends were cut back, 4 bases at V and 2 bases at J, with 12 bases in the middle. This CDR3 is 14 amino acids long. The CDR3 DNA is TGCGCCAGCAGCCCGGACAGAGTAACCTACGAGCAGTACTTC. It is translated as CASSPDRVTYEQYF.

The chain employs TRBV7-9 and TRBJ2-2; 12 bases agree with TRBD2. The CDR3 consists of 17 residues. The germline CDR1 and CDR2 sequences are SEHNR and FQNEAQ (reference sequence). The V segment lost 5 bases and the J segment 1 base; nucleotides outside the gene matches: 5. CDR3 sequence (DNA): TGTGCCAGCAGCCCCGGACTAGCGGGGATGAACACCGGGGAGCTGTTTTTT. Translation gives CASSPGLAGMNTGELFF.

As concerns this clone: Other DNA sequences in the same sample also yield this CDR3. This chain links TRBV15 with TRBJ2-1, with 8 bases aligning to TRBD1. From germline, CDR1 is LNHNV and CDR2 YYDKDF (reference sequence). The CDR3 is 15 amino acids. V trimming: 0 bases; J trimming: 4 bases; junction bases outside the gene matches: 2. CDR3 protein: CATSRDRGLYNEQFF. CDR3 coding DNA: TGTGCCACCAGCAGAGACAGGGGGCTGTACAATGAGCAGTTCTTC.

The V and J genes are TRBV27 and TRBJ2-5; TRBD1 aligns across 9 bases. V gave up 3 bases and J gave up 1 base; unmatched junction bases: 3. Germline V gene sequence: CDR1 MNHEY, CDR2 SMNVEV (reference sequence). The CDR3 has 15 amino acids. CDR3 residues: CASSFSTGGQETQYF. DNA for the CDR3: TGTGCCAGCAGTTTTTCGACAGGGGGCCAAGAGACCCAGTACTTC.

The V gene is TRBV7-2, the J gene TRBJ2-1; 7 nucleotides agree with TRBD1. Per germline, CDR1 SGHTA and CDR2 FQGNSA. The V segment lost 5 bases and the J segment 9 bases; nucleotides outside the gene matches: 13. CDR3 length: 15 amino acids. The CDR3 here is CASSLDYRGESEQFF. DNA of the CDR3: TGTGCCAGCAGCCTAGACTACAGGGGTGAGAGTGAGCAGTTCTTC. The full variable domain, completed using reference TRBV7-2 and TRBJ2-1, is GAGVSQSPSNKVTEKGKDVELRCDPISGHTALYWYRQSLGQGLEFLIYFQGNSAPDKSGLPSDRFSAERTGGSVSTLTIQRTQQEDSAVYLCASSLDYRGESEQFFGPGTRLTVL.

This clone was observed once. V gene TRBV13 combines with J gene TRBJ2-7; D is unresolved. Trimming cost V 0 bases and J 1 base, with 7 bases left between them. The CDR3 contains 14 residues. The V gene's germline CDR1 is PRHDT and CDR2 FYEKMQ (reference sequence). CDR3 residues: CASSLGTESYEQYF. The CDR3 DNA reads TGTGCCAGCAGCTTAGGGACGGAGTCCTACGAGCAGTACTTC.

V and J are TRBV21-1 and TRBJ2-2; the DNA was not used to check the table's D call, TRBD2. TRBV21-1 is designated a pseudogene. The CDR3 spans 16 residues. CDR3 bases: TGTGCCAGCAGCAAAGGGAGGACTAGCAACACCGGGGAGCTGTTTTTT. It yields the protein CASSKGRTSNTGELFF.

The rearrangement uses TRBV11-2 and TRBJ2-2, with TRBD1 as a possible D gene (5 bases). The CDR3 is made up of 16 amino acids. CDR1 and CDR2 (germline): SGHAT, FQNNGV. Trimming shortened V by 3 bases and J by 3 bases, and 14 bases separated the two germline ends. CDR3 nucleotides: TGTGCCAGCAGCTTGTATGGCAGGGCCCACACCGGGGAGCTGTTTTTT. It specifies CASSLYGRAHTGELFF. Based on the CDR3 plus reference TRBV11-2 and TRBJ2-2, the full variable domain is EAGVAQSPRYKIIEKRQSVAFWCNPISGHATLYWYQQILGQGPKLLIQFQNNGVVDDSQLPKDRFSAERLKGVDSTLKIQPAKLEDSAVYLCASSLYGRAHTGELFFGEGSRLTVL.

This clone was counted once. The gene calls are TRBV29-1 and TRBJ2-7; 11 bases are a match to TRBD2. The germline CDR1 and CDR2 sequences are SQVTM and ANQGSEA. V trimming: 4 bases; J trimming: 4 bases; junction bases outside the gene matches: 9. CDR3 size: 15 residues. CDR3 sequence: CSVGNGLAGFYEQYF. The CDR3, as DNA: TGCAGCGTTGGTAACGGACTAGCGGGTTTTTACGAGCAGTACTTC.